This T cell receptor (beta chain) was identified during a study of shared clonotypes between healthy human individuals. Study-wide findings and caveats: An expected dependence of interdonor clonotype sharing on sequencing depth was noted. Sampling was confined to blood; repertoires within tissues likely differ.

J lost 3 bases, V lost 3 bases, and 10 bases had no gene match. This CDR3 has 17 residues. The V gene's germline CDR1 is MDHEN and CDR2 SYDVKM. This clone appeared a single time. Its cognate antigen is unknown. DNA at about 0.2 ug, 25,000 to 30,000 T cell genomes, went into sorted-subset replicate PCRs. Generated by immunoSEQ multiplex PCR, the TCRdb table keeps only in-frame clones and is missing some. The sample carries millions of clones, roughly 91% recorded once. Only CD45RO-negative cells positively selected for CCR7 counted as naive CD8 cells, so terminally differentiated effector memory CD45RA+ cells were excluded.

The TCR originated in a man younger than 35 in good health. Some clones in this sample may be carry-over from other donors' samples. What was sequenced was naive CD8+ T cells from PBMCs. V gene TRBV28 combines with J gene TRBJ1-5; 8 bases fit TRBD1. For the CDR3, the DNA is TGTGCCAGCAGTTTCTCCCGTCGACAGGGGTCCAATCAGCCCCAGCATTTT. Translating gives CASSFSRRQGSNQPQHF.